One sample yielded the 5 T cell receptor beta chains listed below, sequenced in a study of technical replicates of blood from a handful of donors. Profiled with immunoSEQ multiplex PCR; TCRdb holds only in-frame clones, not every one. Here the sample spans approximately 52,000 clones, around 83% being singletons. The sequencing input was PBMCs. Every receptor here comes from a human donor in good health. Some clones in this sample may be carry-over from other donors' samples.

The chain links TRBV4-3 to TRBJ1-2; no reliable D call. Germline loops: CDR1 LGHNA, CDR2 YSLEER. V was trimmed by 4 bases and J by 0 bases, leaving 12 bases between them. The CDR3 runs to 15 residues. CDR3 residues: CASSPMVSANYGYTF. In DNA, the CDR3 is TGCGCCAGCAGCCCAATGGTTAGTGCTAACTATGGCTACACCTTC.

The CDR3 nucleotides are TGTGCCAGCAGTTACGTCGACAGGGGGCATGACTACACCTTC. This encodes CASSYVDRGHDYTF. The chain combines TRBV6-6 with TRBJ1-2, with TRBD1 matching over 10 bases. The CDR3 sequence is 14 residues long. J was trimmed by 10 bases and V by 2 bases; bases with no gene match: 7. The germline gives CDR1 MNHNY, CDR2 SVGAGI (reference sequence).

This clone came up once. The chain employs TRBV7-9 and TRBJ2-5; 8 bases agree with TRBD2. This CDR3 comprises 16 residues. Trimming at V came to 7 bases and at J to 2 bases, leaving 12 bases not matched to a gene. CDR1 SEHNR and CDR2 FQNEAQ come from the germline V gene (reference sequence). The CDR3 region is CASTTTSPGGQETQYF. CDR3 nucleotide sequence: TGTGCCAGCACCACCACATCCCCGGGGGGGCAAGAGACCCAGTACTTC.

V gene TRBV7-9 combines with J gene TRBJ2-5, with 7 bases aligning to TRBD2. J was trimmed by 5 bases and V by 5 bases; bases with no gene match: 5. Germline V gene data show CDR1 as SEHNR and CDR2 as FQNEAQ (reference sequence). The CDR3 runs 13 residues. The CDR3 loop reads CASSPSGKETQYF. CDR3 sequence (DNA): TGTGCCAGCAGCCCGAGCGGGAAGGAGACCCAGTACTTC.

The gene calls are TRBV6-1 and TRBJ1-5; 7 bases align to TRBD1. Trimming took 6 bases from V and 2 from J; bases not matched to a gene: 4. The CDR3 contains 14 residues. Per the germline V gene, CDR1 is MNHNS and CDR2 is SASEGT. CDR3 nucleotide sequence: TGTGCCAGCAGCGACAGGGTGGGCAATCAGCCCCAGCATTTT. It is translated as CASSDRVGNQPQHF.